This T cell receptor (beta chain) stems from a study of cytomegalovirus exposure and HLA in healthy donors. Primers included in the PCR were 60 Vbeta and 13 Jbeta primers. The table came from immunoSEQ multiplex PCR; TCRdb's copy has only in-frame clones and leaves some out. In all, the sample yields more than 50,000 clones. Sequences were obtained from PBMCs. The receptor was isolated from a middle-aged man in good health and CMV-seropositive.

The chain's CDR3 is CASSVATDTQYF. CDR3 nucleotides: TGTGCCAGCAGCGTAGCTACAGATACGCAGTATTTT. The chain is built from TRBV9 and TRBJ2-3; D not resolved. CDR1 and CDR2 from the germline V gene are SGDLS and YYNGEE. This CDR3 has 12 residues. V lost 0 bases, J lost 3 bases, and 2 bases lay in between.